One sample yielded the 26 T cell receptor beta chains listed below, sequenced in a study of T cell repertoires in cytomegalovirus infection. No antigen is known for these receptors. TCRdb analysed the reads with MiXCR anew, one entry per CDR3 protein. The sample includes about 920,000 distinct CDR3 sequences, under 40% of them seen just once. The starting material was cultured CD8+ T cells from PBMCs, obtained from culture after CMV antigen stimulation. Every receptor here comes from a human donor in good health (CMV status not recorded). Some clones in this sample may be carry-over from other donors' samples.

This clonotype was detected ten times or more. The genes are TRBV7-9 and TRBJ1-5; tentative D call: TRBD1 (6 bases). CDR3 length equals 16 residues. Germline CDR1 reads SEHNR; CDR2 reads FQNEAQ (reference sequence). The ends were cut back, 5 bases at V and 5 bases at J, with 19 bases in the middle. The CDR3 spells CASSPFIGTSDQPQHF. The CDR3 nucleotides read TGTGCCAGCAGCCCGTTTATCGGGACATCGGATCAGCCCCAGCATTTT. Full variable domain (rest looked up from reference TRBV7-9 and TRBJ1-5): DTGVSQNPRHKITKRGQNVTFRCDPISEHNRLYWYRQTLGQGPEFLTYFQNEAQLEKSRLLSDRFSAERPKGSFSTLEIQRTEQGDSAMYLCASSPFIGTSDQPQHFGDGTRLSIL.

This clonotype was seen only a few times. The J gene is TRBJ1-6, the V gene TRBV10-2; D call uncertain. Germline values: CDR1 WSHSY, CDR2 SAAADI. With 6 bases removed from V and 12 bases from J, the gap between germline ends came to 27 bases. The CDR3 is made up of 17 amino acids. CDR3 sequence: CASRRGGFGSYGLPLHF. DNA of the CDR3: TGCGCCAGCAGGCGTGGTGGATTTGGGAGCTATGGGCTACCCCTCCACTTT.

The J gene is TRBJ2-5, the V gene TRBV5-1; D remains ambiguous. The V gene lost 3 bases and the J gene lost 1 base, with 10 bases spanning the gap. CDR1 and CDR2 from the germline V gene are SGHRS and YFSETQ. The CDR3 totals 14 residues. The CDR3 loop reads CASSSAPVQETQYF. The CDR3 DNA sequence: TGCGCCAGCAGCTCGGCACCAGTCCAAGAGACCCAGTACTTC.

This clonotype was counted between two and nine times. CDR3 amino acids: CASSQEGEAGDGYTF. Written as DNA, the CDR3 is TGCGCCAGCAGCCAAGAAGGGGAGGCAGGGGATGGCTACACCTTC. The genes are TRBV4-3 and TRBJ1-2, with D possibly TRBD1 on 6 matching bases. This CDR3 has 15 amino acids. The ends were cut back, 0 bases at V and 6 bases at J, with 14 bases in the middle. Germline V gives CDR1 LGHNA, CDR2 YSLEER.

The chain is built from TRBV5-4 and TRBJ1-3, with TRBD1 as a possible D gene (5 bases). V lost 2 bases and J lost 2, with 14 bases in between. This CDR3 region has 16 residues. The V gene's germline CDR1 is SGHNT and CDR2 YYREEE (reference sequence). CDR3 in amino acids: CASSFTAGPTGNTIYF. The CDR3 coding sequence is TGTGCCAGCAGCTTTACGGCGGGGCCGACTGGAAACACCATATATTTT.

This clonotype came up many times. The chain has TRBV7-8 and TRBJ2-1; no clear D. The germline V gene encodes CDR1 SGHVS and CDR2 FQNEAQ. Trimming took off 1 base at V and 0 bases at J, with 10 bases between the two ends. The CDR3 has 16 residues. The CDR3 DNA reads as TGTGCCAGCAGCTTAGATTTCTATGACTCCTACAATGAGCAGTTCTTC. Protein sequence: CASSLDFYDSYNEQFF.

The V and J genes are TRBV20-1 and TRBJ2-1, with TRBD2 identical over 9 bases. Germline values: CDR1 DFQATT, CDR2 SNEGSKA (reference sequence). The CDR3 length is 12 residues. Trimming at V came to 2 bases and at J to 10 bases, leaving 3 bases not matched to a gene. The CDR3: CSARLAGREQFF. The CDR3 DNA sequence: TGCAGTGCTAGACTAGCGGGGCGAGAGCAGTTCTTC.

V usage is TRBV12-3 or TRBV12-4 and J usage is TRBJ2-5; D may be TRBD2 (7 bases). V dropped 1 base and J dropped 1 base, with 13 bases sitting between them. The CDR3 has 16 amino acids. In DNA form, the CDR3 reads TGTGCCAGCAGTTTAGGTGCGGGGGCAATCCAAGAGACCCAGTACTTC. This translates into CASSLGAGAIQETQYF.

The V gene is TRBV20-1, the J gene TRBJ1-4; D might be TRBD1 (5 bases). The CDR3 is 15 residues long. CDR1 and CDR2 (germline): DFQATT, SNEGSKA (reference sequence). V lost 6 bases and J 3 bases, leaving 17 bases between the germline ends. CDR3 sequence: CSATRKPGANEKLFF. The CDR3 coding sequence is TGCAGTGCCACCCGTAAACCGGGGGCTAATGAAAAACTGTTTTTT.

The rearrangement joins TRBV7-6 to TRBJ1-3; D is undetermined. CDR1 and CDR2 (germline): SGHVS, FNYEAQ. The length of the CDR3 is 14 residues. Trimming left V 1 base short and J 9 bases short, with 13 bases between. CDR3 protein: CASSLDPGRSTIYF. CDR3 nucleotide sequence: TGTGCCAGCAGCTTAGACCCAGGTCGGAGCACCATATATTTT.

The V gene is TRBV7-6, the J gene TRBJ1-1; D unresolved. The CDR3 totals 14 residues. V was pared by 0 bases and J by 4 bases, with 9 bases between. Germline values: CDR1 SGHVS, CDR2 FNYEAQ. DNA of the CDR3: TGTGCCAGCAGCTTAGCCGGGGTCGGCACTGAAGCTTTCTTT. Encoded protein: CASSLAGVGTEAFF.

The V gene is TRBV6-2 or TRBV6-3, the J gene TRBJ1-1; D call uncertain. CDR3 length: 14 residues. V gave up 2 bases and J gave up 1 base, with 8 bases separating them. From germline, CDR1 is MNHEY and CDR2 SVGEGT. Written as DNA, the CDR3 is TGTGCCAGCAGTTACACCTCGGGGAACACTGAAGCTTTCTTT. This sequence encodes CASSYTSGNTEAFF.

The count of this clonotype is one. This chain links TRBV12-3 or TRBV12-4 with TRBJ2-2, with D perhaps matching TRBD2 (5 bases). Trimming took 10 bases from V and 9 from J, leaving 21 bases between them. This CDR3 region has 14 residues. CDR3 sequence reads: CANSPEGRGRELFF. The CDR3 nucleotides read TGTGCCAACAGCCCCGAGGGTAGAGGGCGGGAGCTGTTTTTT.

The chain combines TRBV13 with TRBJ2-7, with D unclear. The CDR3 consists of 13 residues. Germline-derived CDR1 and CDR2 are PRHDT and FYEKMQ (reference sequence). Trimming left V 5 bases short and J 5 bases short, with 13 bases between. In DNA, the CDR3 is TGTGCCAGCAGCCATCGGAGCCACCACGAGCAGTACTTC. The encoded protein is CASSHRSHHEQYF.

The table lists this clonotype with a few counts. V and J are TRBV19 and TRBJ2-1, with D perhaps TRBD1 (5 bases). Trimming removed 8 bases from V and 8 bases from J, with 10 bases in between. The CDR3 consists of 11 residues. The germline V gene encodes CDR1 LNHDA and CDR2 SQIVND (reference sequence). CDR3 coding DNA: TGTGCCAGTCTAGGGGCGTATGAGCAGTTCTTC. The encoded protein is CASLGAYEQFF.

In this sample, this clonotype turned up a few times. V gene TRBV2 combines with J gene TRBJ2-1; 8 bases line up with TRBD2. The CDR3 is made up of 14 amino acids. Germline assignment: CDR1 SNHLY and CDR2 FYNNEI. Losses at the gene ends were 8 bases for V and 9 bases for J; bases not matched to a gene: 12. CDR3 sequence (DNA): TGTGCCAGCTACCGTCCGGGGGGGATCAGTGAGCAGTTCTTC. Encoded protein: CASYRPGGISEQFF. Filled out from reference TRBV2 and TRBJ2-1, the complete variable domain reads EPEVTQTPSHQVTQMGQEVILRCVPISNHLYFYWYRQILGQKVEFLVSFYNNEISEKSEIFDDQFSVERPDGSNFTLKIRSTKLEDSAMYFCASYRPGGISEQFFGPGTRLTVL.

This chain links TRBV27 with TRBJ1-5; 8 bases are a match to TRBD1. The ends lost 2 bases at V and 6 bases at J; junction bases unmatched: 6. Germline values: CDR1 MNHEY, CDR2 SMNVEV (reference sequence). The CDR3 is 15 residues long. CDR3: CASSLRQGAGQPQHF. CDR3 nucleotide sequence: TGTGCCAGCAGTTTACGGCAGGGGGCTGGTCAGCCCCAGCATTTT.

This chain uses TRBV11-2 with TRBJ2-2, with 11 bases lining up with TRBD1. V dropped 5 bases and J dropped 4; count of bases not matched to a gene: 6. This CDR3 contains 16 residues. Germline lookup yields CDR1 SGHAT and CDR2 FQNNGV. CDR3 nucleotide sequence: TGTGCCAGCAGCGGCGGACAGGGGGCATTCACCGGGGAGCTGTTTTTT. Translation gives CASSGGQGAFTGELFF.

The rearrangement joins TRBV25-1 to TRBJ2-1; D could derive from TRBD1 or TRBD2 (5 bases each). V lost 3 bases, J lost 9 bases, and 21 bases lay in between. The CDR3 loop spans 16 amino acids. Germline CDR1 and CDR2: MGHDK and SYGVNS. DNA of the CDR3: TGTGCCAGCAGTGATCCCGCGACGGGACGGATGAGTGAGCAGTTCTTC. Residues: CASSDPATGRMSEQFF. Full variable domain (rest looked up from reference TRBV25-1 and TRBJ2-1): EADIYQTPRYLVIGTGKKITLECSQTMGHDKMYWYQQDPGMELHLIHYSYGVNSTEKGDLSSESTVSRIRTEHFPLTLESARPSHTSQYLCASSDPATGRMSEQFFGPGTRLTVL.

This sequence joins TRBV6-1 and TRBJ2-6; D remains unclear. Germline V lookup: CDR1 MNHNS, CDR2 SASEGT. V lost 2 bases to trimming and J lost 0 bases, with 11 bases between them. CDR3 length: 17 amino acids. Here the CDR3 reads CASSELALFSGANVLTF. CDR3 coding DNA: TGTGCCAGCAGTGAATTGGCGCTTTTCTCTGGGGCCAACGTCCTGACTTTC.

The CDR3 DNA reads TGTGCCAGCACATTTGTTATGAACACTGAAGCTTTCTTT. Protein sequence: CASTFVMNTEAFF. The J gene is TRBJ1-1, the V gene TRBV6-2 or TRBV6-3, with no clear D. This CDR3 comprises 13 residues. V lost 7 bases and J 0 bases, leaving 9 bases between the germline ends. Germline V gives CDR1 MNHEY, CDR2 SVGEGT.

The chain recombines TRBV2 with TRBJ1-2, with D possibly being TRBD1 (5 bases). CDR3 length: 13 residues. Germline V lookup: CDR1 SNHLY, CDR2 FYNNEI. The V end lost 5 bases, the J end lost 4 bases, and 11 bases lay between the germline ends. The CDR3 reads CASSYRTIYGYTF. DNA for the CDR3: TGTGCCAGCAGTTACAGGACTATCTATGGCTACACCTTC.

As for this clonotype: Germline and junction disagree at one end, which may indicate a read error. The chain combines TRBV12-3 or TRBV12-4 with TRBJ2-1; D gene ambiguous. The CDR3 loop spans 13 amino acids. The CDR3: CASNLVLDNEQFF. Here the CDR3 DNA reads TGTGCCAGCAATTTAGTTTTGGACAATGAGCAGTTCTTC.

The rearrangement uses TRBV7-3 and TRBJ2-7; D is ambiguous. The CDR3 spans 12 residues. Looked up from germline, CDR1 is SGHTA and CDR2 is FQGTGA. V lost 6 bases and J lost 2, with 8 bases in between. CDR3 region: CASRLGPYEQYV. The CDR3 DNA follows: TGTGCCAGCAGGTTGGGCCCCTACGAGCAGTACGTC.

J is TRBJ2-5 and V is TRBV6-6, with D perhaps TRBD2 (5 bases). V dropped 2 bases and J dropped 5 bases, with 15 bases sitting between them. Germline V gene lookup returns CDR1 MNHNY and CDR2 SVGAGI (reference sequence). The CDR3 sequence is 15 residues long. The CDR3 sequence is CASSYAGQARETQYF. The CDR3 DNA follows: TGTGCCAGCAGTTACGCGGGCCAGGCCAGGGAGACCCAGTACTTC.

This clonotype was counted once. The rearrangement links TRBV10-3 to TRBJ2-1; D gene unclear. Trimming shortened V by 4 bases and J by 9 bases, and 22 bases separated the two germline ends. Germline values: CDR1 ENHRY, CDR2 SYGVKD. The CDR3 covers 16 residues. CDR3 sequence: CAISGLGNDGKGEQFF. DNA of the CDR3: TGTGCCATCAGTGGTCTGGGAAACGACGGTAAGGGTGAGCAGTTCTTC.